These 4 T cell receptor beta chains originate from one sample sequenced in a study of T cell responses to AZD1222 COVID-19 vaccine (dated by TCRdb to about 2021). The protocol used for the library was the immunoSEQ multiplex PCR assay. TCRdb took this table from immuneACCESS and kept in-frame rearrangements with V and J called. Such tables lack part of the clones; where checked against another copy, unresolved V genes explain under half of the gap, and the rest is unexplained. Here the sample has 150,000 or so clones; around 93% occur a single time. The ten largest account for 4% to 5.5% of the sample. The intended sense of this specimen's time point label: baseline before first vaccination. Sequenced here: peripheral blood, sampled on day 0 of AZD1222 vaccination. The receptors here all came from an adult in good health.

The chain employs TRBV27 and TRBJ2-1, with 9 nucleotides matching TRBD2. CDR1 is MNHEY, CDR2 SMNVEV, per germline (reference sequence). This CDR3 is 15 amino acids long. Losses at the gene ends were 2 bases for V and 4 bases for J; bases not matched to a gene: 3. The CDR3 sequence: CASSLAGGSYNEQFF. As DNA, the CDR3 is TGTGCCAGCAGTTTAGCGGGAGGGTCGTACAATGAGCAGTTCTTC.

This clone is a singleton in its sample. The chain employs TRBV11-1 and TRBJ2-1, with 7 bases matching TRBD2. CDR1 SGHAT and CDR2 FQDESV come from the germline V gene (reference sequence). There are 14 residues in the CDR3. V dropped 4 bases and J dropped 2; count of bases not matched to a gene: 2. The CDR3 sequence: CASSWTRPYNEQFF. As DNA, the CDR3 is TGTGCCAGCAGCTGGACTAGACCCTACAATGAGCAGTTCTTC.

CDR3 loop: CASSLMGPQHF. The CDR3 nucleotides read TGTGCCAGCAGTTTGATGGGACCCCAGCATTTT. This rearrangement joins TRBV12-3 or TRBV12-4 to TRBJ1-5; D ambiguous. The length of the CDR3 is 11 residues. The ends were cut back, 3 bases at V and 10 bases at J, with 7 bases in the middle.

V and J are TRBV9 and TRBJ2-3; possibly TRBD2 for D (5 bases). The germline V and J ends were trimmed by 1 base and 3 bases, with 9 bases remaining between them. The CDR3 runs to 14 residues. CDR1 SGDLS and CDR2 YYNGEE come from the germline V gene. The CDR3 here is CASSVLEGTDTQYF. The DNA for the CDR3 is TGTGCCAGCAGCGTATTAGAGGGAACAGATACGCAGTATTTT.